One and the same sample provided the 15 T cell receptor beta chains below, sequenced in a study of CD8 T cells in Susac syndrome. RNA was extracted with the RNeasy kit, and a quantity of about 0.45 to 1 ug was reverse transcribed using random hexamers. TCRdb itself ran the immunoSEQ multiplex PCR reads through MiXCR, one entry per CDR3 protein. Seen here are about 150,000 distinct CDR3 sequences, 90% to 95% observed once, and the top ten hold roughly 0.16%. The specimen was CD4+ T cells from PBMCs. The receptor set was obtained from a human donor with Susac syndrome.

The CDR3 is CASSPGTVPEAFF. The CDR3 DNA sequence: TGTGCCAGCTCACCGGGGACGGTTCCTGAAGCTTTCTTT. The chain links TRBV18 to TRBJ1-1, with D perhaps TRBD1 (5 bases). CDR1 and CDR2 from the germline V gene are KGHSH and LQKENI. Trimming took 3 bases from V and 6 from J, leaving 11 bases between them. The CDR3 runs to 13 residues.

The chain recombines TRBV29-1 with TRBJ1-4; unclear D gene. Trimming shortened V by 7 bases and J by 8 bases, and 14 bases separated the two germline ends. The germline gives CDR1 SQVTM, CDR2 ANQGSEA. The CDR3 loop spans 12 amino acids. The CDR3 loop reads CSARRGEEKLFF. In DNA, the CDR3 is TGCAGCGCCCGGCGGGGAGAAGAAAAACTGTTTTTT.

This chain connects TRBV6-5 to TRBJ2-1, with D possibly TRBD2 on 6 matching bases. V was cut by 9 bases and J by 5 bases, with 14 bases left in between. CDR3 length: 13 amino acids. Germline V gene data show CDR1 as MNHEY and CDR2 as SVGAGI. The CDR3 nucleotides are TGTGCCAGTCACCCCCGGGGGAACAATGAGCAGTTCTTC. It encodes CASHPRGNNEQFF.

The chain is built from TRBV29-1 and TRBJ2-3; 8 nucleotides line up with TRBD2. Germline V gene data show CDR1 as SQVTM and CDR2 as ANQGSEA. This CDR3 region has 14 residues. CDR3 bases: TGCAGTACGGGGGCGGGGGGCGAGACAGATACGCAGTATTTT. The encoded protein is CSTGAGGETDTQYF.

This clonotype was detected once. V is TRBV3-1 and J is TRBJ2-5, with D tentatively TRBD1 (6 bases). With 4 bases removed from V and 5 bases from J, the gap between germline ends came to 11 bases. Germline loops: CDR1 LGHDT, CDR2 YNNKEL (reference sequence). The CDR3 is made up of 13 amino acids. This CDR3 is CASSLRGEETQYF. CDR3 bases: TGTGCCAGCAGCCTCAGGGGAGAGGAGACCCAGTACTTC.

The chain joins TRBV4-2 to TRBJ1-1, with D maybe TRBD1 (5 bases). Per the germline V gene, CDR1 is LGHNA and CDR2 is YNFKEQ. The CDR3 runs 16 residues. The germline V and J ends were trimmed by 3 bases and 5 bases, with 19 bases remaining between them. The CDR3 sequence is CASSQGQGGVGTEAFF. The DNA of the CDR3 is TGTGCCAGCAGCCAGGGGCAGGGAGGGGTGGGGACTGAAGCTTTCTTT.

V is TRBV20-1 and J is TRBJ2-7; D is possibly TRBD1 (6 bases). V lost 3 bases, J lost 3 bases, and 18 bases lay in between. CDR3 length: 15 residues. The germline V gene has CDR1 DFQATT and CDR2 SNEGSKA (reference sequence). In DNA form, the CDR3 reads TGCAGTGCTAGTTACACAGGGAGAGGTAACTACGAGCAGTACTTC. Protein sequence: CSASYTGRGNYEQYF.

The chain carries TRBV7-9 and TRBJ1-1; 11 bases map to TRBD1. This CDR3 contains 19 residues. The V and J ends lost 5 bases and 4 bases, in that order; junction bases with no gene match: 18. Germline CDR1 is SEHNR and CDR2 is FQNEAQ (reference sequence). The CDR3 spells CASSPQGQGALRIGTEAFF. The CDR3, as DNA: TGTGCCAGCAGCCCTCAAGGACAGGGGGCCCTACGAATAGGCACTGAAGCTTTCTTT.

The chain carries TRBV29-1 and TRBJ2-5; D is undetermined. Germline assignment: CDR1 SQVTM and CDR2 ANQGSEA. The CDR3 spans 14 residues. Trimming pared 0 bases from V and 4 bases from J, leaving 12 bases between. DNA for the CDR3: TGCAGCGTTGAAGATCCCAGCATTAGAGAGACCCAGTACTTC. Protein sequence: CSVEDPSIRETQYF.

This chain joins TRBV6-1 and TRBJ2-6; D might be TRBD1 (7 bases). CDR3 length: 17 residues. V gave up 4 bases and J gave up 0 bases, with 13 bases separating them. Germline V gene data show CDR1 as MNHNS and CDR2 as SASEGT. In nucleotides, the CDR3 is TGTGCCAGCAGTGGCAGGGGGGAATCCTCTGGGGCCAACGTCCTGACTTTC. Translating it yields CASSGRGESSGANVLTF.

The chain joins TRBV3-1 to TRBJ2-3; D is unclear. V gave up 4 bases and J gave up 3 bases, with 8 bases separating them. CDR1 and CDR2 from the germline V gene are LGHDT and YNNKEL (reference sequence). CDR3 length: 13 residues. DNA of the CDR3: TGTGCCAGCAGCCTTCGGAAGACAGATACGCAGTATTTT. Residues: CASSLRKTDTQYF.

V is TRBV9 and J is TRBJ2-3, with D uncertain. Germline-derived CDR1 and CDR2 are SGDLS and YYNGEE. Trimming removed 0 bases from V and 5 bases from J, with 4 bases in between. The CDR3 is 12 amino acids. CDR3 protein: CASSVDLDTQYF. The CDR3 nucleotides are TGTGCCAGCAGCGTAGACCTAGATACGCAGTATTTT.

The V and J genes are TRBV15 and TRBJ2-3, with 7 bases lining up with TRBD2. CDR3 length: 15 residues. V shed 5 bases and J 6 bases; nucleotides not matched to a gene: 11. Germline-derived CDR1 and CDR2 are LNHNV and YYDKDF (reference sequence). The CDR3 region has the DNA TGTGCCACCAGCGGTTACGGGGGGTTGTTGGATACGCAGTATTTT. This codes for CATSGYGGLLDTQYF.

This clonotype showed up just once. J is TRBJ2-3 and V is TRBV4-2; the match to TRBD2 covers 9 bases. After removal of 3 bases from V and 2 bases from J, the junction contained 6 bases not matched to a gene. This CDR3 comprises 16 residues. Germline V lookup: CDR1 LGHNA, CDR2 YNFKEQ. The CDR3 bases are TGTGCCAGCAGCCACGCGGGGGGGCCTGACACAGATACGCAGTATTTT. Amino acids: CASSHAGGPDTDTQYF.

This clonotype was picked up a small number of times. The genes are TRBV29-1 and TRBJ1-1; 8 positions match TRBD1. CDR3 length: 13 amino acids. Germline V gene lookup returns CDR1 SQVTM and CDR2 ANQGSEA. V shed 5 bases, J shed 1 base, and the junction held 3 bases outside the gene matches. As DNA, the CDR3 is TGCAGCGTTCGACAGGGGCGGAACACTGAAGCTTTCTTT. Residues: CSVRQGRNTEAFF.